A selection of T cell receptor beta chains follows, all from one sample in a study of regulatory T cells in long-lasting Graves disease. TCRdb ran MiXCR on the multiplex PCR reads and lists one entry per CDR3 protein. The sample holds under 300,000 distinct CDR3 sequences; 15% to 20% are singletons and the top ten take around 15%. The same specimen was also included in a second study, on T cells in Graves' hyperthyroidism and ophthalmopathy.

The material sequenced was peripheral blood mononuclear cells (PBMCs), taken at new diagnosis, from a patient treated with antithyroid drugs. All receptors come from a woman aged 25 to 39 with Graves disease. Each CDR3 is given with its conserved first and last residue. The order of the fields is clone size, D gene, J gene, V gene, CDR3 DNA, CDR3 protein. A D gene is named only where the DNA matches it firmly. Expanded clones are given a class, and other clones once, few, many or no size at all.

size: -; D: TRBD1; J: TRBJ2-1; V: TRBV4-1; DNA: TGCGCCAGCAGCCTCGATTCGACAGGGTGGTATGAGCAGTTCTTC; CDR3: CASSLDSTGWYEQFF
size: many; D: TRBD1; J: TRBJ1-1; V: TRBV5-1; DNA: TGCGCCAGCAGTCGCGAGAGGGGTGTGGACAGGGGTGAAGCTTTCTTT; CDR3: CASSRERGVDRGEAFF
size: many; D: TRBD1; J: TRBJ2-1; V: TRBV19; DNA: TGTGCCAGTAGTGCGGGACAGGGGTTTTTCTTC; CDR3: CASSAGQGFFF
size: many; D: TRBD1; J: TRBJ2-1; V: TRBV6-1; DNA: TGTGCCAGCAGGGGACAGGGGATCATCTCCTACAATGAGCAGTTCTTC; CDR3: CASRGQGIISYNEQFF
size: many; D: TRBD1; J: TRBJ1-4; V: TRBV6-5; DNA: TGTGCCAGCAGTTCACAGGGGTTGACGGAAAAACTGTTTTTT; CDR3: CASSSQGLTEKLFF
size: -; D: -; J: TRBJ2-1; V: TRBV7-6; DNA: TGTGCCAGCAGCTTAGATGGGGGACGGTATGAGCAGTTCTTC; CDR3: CASSLDGGRYEQFF
size: many; D: -; J: TRBJ1-2; V: TRBV6-1; DNA: TGTGCCAGCAGTGAAACGGCTCAACGAGGATATGGCTACACCTTC; CDR3: CASSETAQRGYGYTF
size: many; D: TRBD1; J: TRBJ2-5; V: TRBV9; DNA: TGTGCCAGCAGCGTAGCAGGGGGCGGGGTGAGAGAGACCCAGTACTTC; CDR3: CASSVAGGGVRETQYF
size: many; D: -; J: TRBJ2-3; V: TRBV29-1; DNA: TGCAGCGCGTCGGGGGGCCTCGCTGGCACAGATACGCAGTATTTT; CDR3: CSASGGLAGTDTQYF
size: few; D: TRBD2; J: TRBJ2-3; V: TRBV10-2; DNA: TGCGCCAGCAGTGTAGCGGGGGAGGGAGATACGCAGTATTTT; CDR3: CASSVAGEGDTQYF
size: -; D: TRBD1; J: TRBJ2-7; V: TRBV15; DNA: TGTGCCACCAGCAGGGCGACCCACAGGGGTGGCGAGCAGTACTTC; CDR3: CATSRATHRGGEQYF
size: many; D: -; J: TRBJ2-7; V: TRBV12-3/TRBV12-4; DNA: TGTGCCAGCAGTTTACTAACAGGGAGGTTGGACGAGCAGTACTTC; CDR3: CASSLLTGRLDEQYF
size: many; D: TRBD2; J: TRBJ2-7; V: TRBV3-1; DNA: TGTGCCAGCAGCCAACGCGGGGGGCGGAACTACGAGCAGTACTTC; CDR3: CASSQRGGRNYEQYF
size: -; D: TRBD1; J: TRBJ1-5; V: TRBV27; DNA: TGTGTCAGCAGCCTGGACAGGGGTCAGCCCCAGCATTTT; CDR3: CVSSLDRGQPQHF
size: many; D: -; J: TRBJ1-2; V: TRBV20-1; DNA: TGCAGCCTCGGGACGGACTATGGCTACACCTTC; CDR3: CSLGTDYGYTF
size: many; D: -; J: TRBJ2-1; V: TRBV6-2/TRBV6-3; DNA: TGTGCCAGCAGTTCGACCGAGCGGCAGTTCTTC; CDR3: CASSSTERQFF
size: -; D: -; J: TRBJ2-3; V: TRBV13; DNA: TGTGCCAGCAGCCACCCGCCCCGCACAGATACGCAGTATTTT; CDR3: CASSHPPRTDTQYF
size: many; D: TRBD2; J: TRBJ2-5; V: TRBV9; DNA: TGTGCCAGCAGCGTACTAGCGGAGGGGGAGACCCAGTACTTC; CDR3: CASSVLAEGETQYF
size: many; D: TRBD1; J: TRBJ1-2; V: TRBV6-1; DNA: TGTGCCAGCAGGCCCTCTAGACAGGGGGTCACCTATGGCTACACCTTC; CDR3: CASRPSRQGVTYGYTF
size: -; D: -; J: TRBJ2-7; V: TRBV12-3/TRBV12-4; DNA: TGTGCCAGCAGCCTTCTCGGGACTCGAACCTACGAGCAGTACTTC; CDR3: CASSLLGTRTYEQYF
size: -; D: TRBD2; J: TRBJ2-6; V: TRBV10-3; DNA: TGTGCCATCAGTGAGAGCCCGGGCGGGGGGGCGTCTGGGGCCAACGTCCTGACTTTC; CDR3: CAISESPGGGASGANVLTF
size: -; D: -; J: TRBJ2-6; V: TRBV5-5; DNA: TGTGCCAGCAGCTTGCACACAACAGGGTCTGGGGCCAACGTCCTGACTTTC; CDR3: CASSLHTTGSGANVLTF
size: many; D: -; J: TRBJ1-5; V: TRBV27; DNA: TGTGCCAGCAGTTTGGGGCGCGGGGGGGGCAATCAGCCCCAGCATTTT; CDR3: CASSLGRGGGNQPQHF
size: many; D: TRBD1; J: TRBJ1-5; V: TRBV11-2; DNA: TGTGCCAGCAGCTCCGGGACAGGGGGCGCGGGCAATCAGCCCCAGCATTTT; CDR3: CASSSGTGGAGNQPQHF
size: many; D: TRBD2; J: TRBJ2-1; V: TRBV20-1; DNA: TGCAGTGCTCCCGGAAATAGCGGGGGCTCCTACAATGAGCAGTTCTTC; CDR3: CSAPGNSGGSYNEQFF
size: many; D: -; J: TRBJ1-6; V: TRBV4-1; DNA: TGTGCCAGCAGCCAAGAGGCCGGGGTCGGCGATTCACCCCTCCACTTT; CDR3: CASSQEAGVGDSPLHF
size: -; D: -; J: TRBJ2-1; V: TRBV28; DNA: TGTGCCAGCAGTGCCTATTACAATGAGCAGTTCTTC; CDR3: CASSAYYNEQFF
size: many; D: TRBD1; J: TRBJ2-5; V: TRBV9; DNA: TGTGCCAGCAGCGTTGGTCCGGGACAGAGAATCCAAGAGACCCAGTACTTC; CDR3: CASSVGPGQRIQETQYF
size: many; D: -; J: TRBJ2-7; V: TRBV12-3/TRBV12-4; DNA: TGTGCCAGCAGTTCCTGGGCTATAGGCCGGCGAAGCTTCTACGAGCAGTACTTC; CDR3: CASSSWAIGRRSFYEQYF
size: many; D: -; J: TRBJ1-1; V: TRBV7-3; DNA: TGTGCCAGCAGCTTCGGGGGGGACACTGAAGCTTTCTTT; CDR3: CASSFGGDTEAFF
size: -; D: TRBD1; J: TRBJ2-1; V: TRBV12-3/TRBV12-4; DNA: TGTGCCAGCAACGACCGCCCGGGACAGGGTTTTGATCGGTTCTTC; CDR3: CASNDRPGQGFDRFF
size: many; D: -; J: TRBJ2-7; V: TRBV6-1; DNA: TGTGCCAGCCAGGGATCCCACTACGAGCAGTACTTC; CDR3: CASQGSHYEQYF
size: many; D: TRBD1; J: TRBJ1-2; V: TRBV27; DNA: TGTGCCAGCAGGCCGGGACAGGCTGGGGGCTACACCTTC; CDR3: CASRPGQAGGYTF
size: many; D: -; J: TRBJ2-7; V: TRBV7-2; DNA: TGTGCCAGCAGCGACACCGGGACAAGGAACTACGAGCAGTACTTC; CDR3: CASSDTGTRNYEQYF
size: many; D: TRBD1; J: TRBJ1-4; V: TRBV7-9; DNA: TGTGCCAGCAGCTTAGGCAGGACAGGGGGCGCAGGATTACCAACTAATGAAAAACTGTTTTTT; CDR3: CASSLGRTGGAGLPTNEKLFF
size: many; D: TRBD1; J: TRBJ2-7; V: TRBV3-1; DNA: TGTGCCAGCAGCCAAGACCCGGGACAGGCCTACGAGCAGTACTTC; CDR3: CASSQDPGQAYEQYF
size: many; D: TRBD2; J: TRBJ2-5; V: TRBV6-1; DNA: TGTGCCAGCAGCAGTACTAGCGGGGGCTCTCCTCGGGAGACCCAGTACTTC; CDR3: CASSSTSGGSPRETQYF
size: many; D: -; J: TRBJ1-2; V: TRBV4-2; DNA: TGTGCCAGCAGCCGTGTCAGAATAGACTATGGCTACACCTTC; CDR3: CASSRVRIDYGYTF
size: many; D: -; J: TRBJ1-2; V: TRBV5-1; DNA: TGCGCCAGCAGCTTGATAAGCAACTATGGCTACACCTTC; CDR3: CASSLISNYGYTF
size: few; D: TRBD1; J: TRBJ1-2; V: TRBV7-2; DNA: TGTGCCAGCAGCTTGGGCAGGGGGATCACCTTC; CDR3: CASSLGRGITF
size: many; D: -; J: TRBJ2-2; V: TRBV20-1; DNA: TGCAGTGCTAGAGCCCCTTTGGGGATCGGGGAGCTGTTTTTT; CDR3: CSARAPLGIGELFF
size: many; D: TRBD2; J: TRBJ2-7; V: TRBV28; DNA: TGTGCCAGCAGTAAGGAACTAGCGGCGGTTCGGGAGCAGTACTTC; CDR3: CASSKELAAVREQYF
size: many; D: -; J: TRBJ1-2; V: TRBV11-1; DNA: TGTGCCAGCAGCTTAGAAACAAGAAACGATAACTATGGCTACACCTTC; CDR3: CASSLETRNDNYGYTF
size: -; D: TRBD2; J: TRBJ2-7; V: TRBV3-1; DNA: TGTGCCAGCAGCCAATTAGCTGGGACTAGCGGGAACGAGCAGTACTTC; CDR3: CASSQLAGTSGNEQYF
size: -; D: -; J: TRBJ2-2; V: TRBV12-3/TRBV12-4; DNA: TGTGCCAGCAGTTCCGGGTTAGGGGGTGCCGGGGAGCTGTTTTTT; CDR3: CASSSGLGGAGELFF
size: many; D: -; J: TRBJ1-4; V: TRBV7-2; DNA: TGTGCCAGCAGCTACGTGGCAACTAATGAAAAACTGTTTTTT; CDR3: CASSYVATNEKLFF
size: many; D: -; J: TRBJ1-1; V: TRBV20-1; DNA: TGCAGTGCTCCCCCTTGGGAGGGTACTGAAGCTTTCTTT; CDR3: CSAPPWEGTEAFF
size: many; D: -; J: TRBJ2-7; V: TRBV3-1; DNA: TGTGCCAGCAGCCATGTGGGGAACTACGAGCAGTACTTC; CDR3: CASSHVGNYEQYF
size: many; D: -; J: TRBJ1-6; V: TRBV12-3/TRBV12-4; DNA: TGTGCCAGCAGTTTGGCGTCAGATTCACCCCTCCACTTT; CDR3: CASSLASDSPLHF
size: many; D: TRBD1; J: TRBJ2-1; V: TRBV18; DNA: TGTGCCAGCTCACGAGACAGGGGAAACAATGAGCAGTTCTTC; CDR3: CASSRDRGNNEQFF
size: many; D: -; J: TRBJ2-2; V: TRBV29-1; DNA: TGCAGCGTTGATACGACAGGAAACACCGGGGAGCTGTTTTTT; CDR3: CSVDTTGNTGELFF
size: few; D: TRBD2; J: TRBJ2-5; V: TRBV4-2; DNA: TGTGCCAGCAGCCAAGGCAGGACTAGCGAAGAGACCCAGTACTTC; CDR3: CASSQGRTSEETQYF
size: many; D: -; J: TRBJ2-3; V: TRBV20-1; DNA: TGCAGTGCCACGGGCCTAACCAGCACAGATACGCAGTATTTT; CDR3: CSATGLTSTDTQYF
size: -; D: -; J: TRBJ2-1; V: TRBV7-8; DNA: TGTGCCAGTAGTCCTAGCGACTACAATGAGCAGTTCTTC; CDR3: CASSPSDYNEQFF
size: many; D: -; J: TRBJ2-7; V: TRBV3-1; DNA: TGTGCCAGCAGCCACTCCTACGAGCAGTACTTC; CDR3: CASSHSYEQYF
size: many; D: -; J: TRBJ2-1; V: TRBV7-8; DNA: TGTGCCAGCAGCCCCCCGGGGGCGGGGGCTTACAATGAGCAGTTCTTC; CDR3: CASSPPGAGAYNEQFF
size: many; D: -; J: TRBJ2-2; V: TRBV5-1; DNA: TGTGCCAGCAGCTTAGTACTCACCGGGGAGCTGTTTTTT; CDR3: CASSLVLTGELFF